The sequence of this TCR beta chain was determined in a study of T-cell reconstitution after alpha-beta-depleted transplantation in children. Findings and limits, study-wide: In some patients, recipient T cells and intrathymic progenitors surviving conditioning explained high day-60 diversity.

Deletions cut 10 bases from V and 0 bases from J, with 12 bases between. This CDR3 has 14 residues. TCRbeta library construction was performed incorporating unique molecular identifiers. TCRdb passed the PCR reads through MiXCR, listing each CDR3 protein once. The table records approximately 350,000 distinct CDR3 sequences, under 20% of them present only once. This clonotype turned up a few times. The antigen is unknown. The receptor was isolated from a male patient aged 2 to 10 who had a stem cell transplant for acute lymphoblastic leukemia, so the T cells may come from the graft donor. J is TRBJ2-2 and V is TRBV12-3 or TRBV12-4; unclear D gene. The sequences come from PBMCs, mostly from graft donor cells, collected 360 days after TCRalphabeta/CD19-depleted stem cell transplant. CDR3 protein: CANLRTANTGELFF. In DNA, the CDR3 is TGTGCCAACCTCAGGACCGCGAACACCGGGGAGCTGTTTTTT.